The clone carrying this T cell receptor beta chain was seen more than once but under ten times. Its matching antigen is unknown. The data derive from a study of T cell responses to AZD1222 COVID-19 vaccine. General observations from the study: White British donors predominated, females outnumbered males, and clonal diversity was possibly underestimated. Baseline serology detected seropositivity in only six or seven AZD1222 recipients. Spike-specific TCR repertoires showed rising breadth and depth after two AZD1222 doses. Repertoire samples came only from after the peak T cell response.

Assay used: immunoSEQ multiplex PCR; TCRdb lists only in-frame clones, some missing. Found here are 80,000 to 90,000 clones, around 90% of them singletons; the top ten hold roughly 5.1%. Germline V gives CDR1 MGHDK, CDR2 SYGVNS. The CDR3 runs 11 residues. V lost 1 base and J 7 bases, leaving 2 bases between the germline ends. The source is an adult who received the AZD1222 COVID-19 vaccine. This material consisted of peripheral blood, taken 28 days after the second AZD1222 dose. The chain carries TRBV25-1 and TRBJ2-1; no firm D call. The CDR3 DNA sequence: TGTGCCAGCAGTGAATCTAATGAGCAGTTCTTC. Amino acids: CASSESNEQFF.